These 6 T cell receptor beta chains were all obtained from the same sample, sequenced in a study of control samples from healthy donors and cancer patients. Some clones are missing from TCRdb's copy, which holds only in-frame ones; the method was immunoSEQ multiplex PCR. The sample lists about 100,000 clones, more than 80% occurring once. The sample comprised blood. Receptors originate from a young man in good health.

This chain uses TRBV19 with TRBJ1-1, with D unclear. The CDR3 loop spans 15 amino acids. V was cut by 4 bases and J by 0 bases, with 12 bases left in between. The V gene's germline CDR1 is LNHDA and CDR2 SQIVND (reference sequence). DNA for the CDR3: TGTGCCAGTAGTAAGTTGGACGGACTGAACACTGAAGCTTTCTTT. Protein sequence: CASSKLDGLNTEAFF.

The chain couples TRBV18 to TRBJ2-7; D may be TRBD1 (5 bases). Trimming took off 4 bases at V and 5 bases at J, with 21 bases between the two ends. The CDR3 has 16 amino acids. CDR1 is KGHSH, CDR2 LQKENI, per germline. The CDR3 loop reads CASSRHAGPGNNEQYF. The CDR3 nucleotides are TGTGCCAGCTCACGCCACGCCGGGCCAGGGAATAACGAGCAGTACTTC.

With respect to this clone: Likely a read error: the CDR3 ends without its conserved phenylalanine or tryptophan. It is unclear where the CDR3 begins or ends on the DNA, so no DNA is shown, and the CDR3 is as TCRdb lists it. The gene calls are TRBV10-2 and TRBJ1-1. Germline V lookup: CDR1 WSHSY, CDR2 SAAADI. Termini included, the CDR3 measures 13 amino acids. This CDR3 is CASSEFRDLSNYV.

This chain uses TRBV19 with TRBJ1-1; 8 nucleotides match TRBD1. The CDR3 length is 14 residues. Trimming cost V 9 bases and J 2 bases; bases outside gene matches: 8. The germline gives CDR1 LNHDA, CDR2 SQIVND (reference sequence). DNA for the CDR3: TGTGCCAGCACAGGGGGGACCTTCAACACTGAAGCTTTCTTT. Encoded protein: CASTGGTFNTEAFF.

CDR3 residues: CASSMRGLMNTEAFF. In nucleotides, the CDR3 is TGTGCCAGTAGTATGAGGGGGCTTATGAACACTGAAGCTTTCTTT. The chain couples TRBV19 to TRBJ1-1, with 7 bases identical to TRBD1. CDR1 is LNHDA and CDR2 is SQIVND in the germline V gene (reference sequence). The CDR3 contains 15 residues. Unmatched junction bases numbered 4, after V lost 3 bases and J lost 0 bases.

This sequence joins TRBV9 and TRBJ2-1; D possibly corresponds to TRBD2 (5 bases). The germline V gene has CDR1 SGDLS and CDR2 YYNGEE. V was cut by 0 bases and J by 9 bases, with 10 bases left in between. The CDR3 runs 13 residues. The CDR3, as DNA: TGTGCCAGCAGCGTAGGTGGACGGGGTGAGCAGTTCTTC. Amino acids: CASSVGGRGEQFF.